These 6 T cell receptor beta chains were sequenced from one sample in a study of shared clonotypes between healthy human individuals. TCRdb keeps only in-frame clones here, not all; method: immunoSEQ multiplex PCR. In the table there are a few hundred thousand clones, 60% to 70% of which are singletons. The sample consisted of memory CD4+ T cells sorted from blood. Subset denoted: CD45RA-negative fraction. The receptors were sampled from a young man in good health.

The chain combines TRBV1 with TRBJ2-7; TRBD2 was called by the table and not checked on the DNA. TRBV1 is a documented pseudogene. The length of the CDR3 is 20 residues. CDR3 amino acids: CTSSQPAGTSGRADSYEQYF. DNA for the CDR3: TGCACCAGCAGCCAACCAGCCGGGACTAGCGGGAGGGCCGACTCCTACGAGCAGTACTTC.

V is TRBV4-2 and J is TRBJ2-5; TRBD2 aligns across 14 bases. J gave up 5 bases and V 3 bases, and 8 bases lay outside the gene matches. This CDR3 region has 17 residues. CDR1 and CDR2 (germline): LGHNA, YNFKEQ. Written as DNA, the CDR3 is TGTGCCAGCAGCCAGAGACTAGCGGGAGGGTTGACGGAGACCCAGTACTTC. As protein: CASSQRLAGGLTETQYF.

This clone was seen ten or more times. This chain joins TRBV7-9 and TRBJ2-7; 10 nucleotides match TRBD2. Germline assignment: CDR1 SEHNR and CDR2 FQNEAQ (reference sequence). J gave up 4 bases and V 5 bases, and 5 bases lay outside the gene matches. The CDR3 extends over 14 amino acids. The CDR3 loop reads CASSMSGRAYEQYF. CDR3 nucleotide sequence: TGTGCCAGCAGCATGAGCGGGAGGGCATACGAGCAGTACTTC.

This clone was counted only a few times. The chain is built from TRBV7-6 and TRBJ2-5; D is ambiguous. The CDR3 runs to 15 residues. V dropped 1 base and J dropped 5 bases, with 14 bases sitting between them. CDR1 and CDR2 from the germline V gene are SGHVS and FNYEAQ. CDR3 sequence reads: CASSLGGSVGETQYF. The CDR3 region has the DNA TGTGCCAGCAGCTTAGGAGGTTCCGTGGGGGAGACCCAGTACTTC.

This chain connects TRBV9 to TRBJ2-2, with a possible D match to TRBD1 (6 bases). The germline V gene has CDR1 SGDLS and CDR2 YYNGEE. V was trimmed by 2 bases and J by 7 bases, leaving 15 bases between them. The CDR3 is 15 amino acids. The chain's CDR3 is CASSVRRQDNGELFF. The CDR3, as DNA: TGTGCCAGCAGCGTCAGACGACAGGACAACGGGGAGCTGTTTTTT.

This clone has a count of ten or more. The chain combines TRBV11-2 with TRBJ1-1, with a tentative D call TRBD1 (5 bases). V was pared by 2 bases and J by 2 bases, with 12 bases between. This CDR3 is built from 15 residues. The germline CDR1 and CDR2 sequences are SGHAT and FQNNGV. CDR3 sequence reads: CASSLLDSKNTEAFF. The CDR3 region has the DNA TGTGCCAGCAGCTTACTAGACAGCAAAAACACTGAAGCTTTCTTT.